Here is one TCR beta chain with its context. Its cognate antigen is unknown. These data belong to a study of Ad26.COV2.S vaccination and SARS-CoV-2 variants. Overall study: Once, or twice with 56 days between doses, Ad26.COV2.S was given intramuscularly.

Clones were read by immunoSEQ multiplex PCR, and TCRdb kept only the in-frame ones, dropping some. The profile shows hundreds of thousands of clones, 83% of them singletons. The study, taken as a whole, reports: Responses of spike-specific T cells (both CD8+ and CD4+) reportedly showed substantial breadth after vaccination.

The CDR3 consists of 14 residues. Trimming took 2 bases from V and 4 from J; bases not matched to a gene: 0. Germline values: CDR1 MRHNA, CDR2 SNTAGT. Treatment here: 15 to 20 received Ad26.COV2.S at low or high dose, single or two shots; 5 received placebo; per-sample allocation not given. Samples analyzed were those drawn on day 63 after the first vaccine or placebo injection. An adult donor aged 18-55 years was enrolled in Boston. The input for sequencing was peripheral blood, taken in a trial of Ad26.COV2.S vaccine versus placebo. The chain couples TRBV6-4 to TRBJ2-2, with 8 bases lining up with TRBD1. The clonotype originates from a person between 18 and 59 years old who received the Ad26.COV2.S COVID-19 vaccine or a placebo. The chain's CDR3 is CASSDTGGTGELFF. In nucleotides, the CDR3 is TGTGCCAGCAGTGACACAGGGGGCACCGGGGAGCTGTTTTTT.